The rows below give T cell receptor beta chains drawn from one sample of a study of T cell repertoires in cytomegalovirus infection. TCRdb ran MiXCR on the reads and lists one entry per CDR3 protein. The sample consists of roughly 990,000 distinct CDR3 sequences, approximately 31% of them appearing once. For these TCRs, the target antigens are not known. Sequencing was performed on cultured CD8+ T cells from PBMCs, taken from culture after CMV antigen stimulation. The origin of the receptors is a human donor in good health (CMV status not recorded). Some clones in this sample may be carry-over from other donors' samples. Each CDR3 is given with its conserved first and last residue. D genes are given only for firm matches. Only part of the rows carry a size: once, few, many, or a class if the clone is expanded.

15	TRBV6-5	few	TRBJ2-5	TRBD2	TGTGCCAGCAGCCGAGCCGGGGGGAACCAAGAGACCCAGTACTTC	CASSRAGGNQETQYF
15	TRBV7-9	-	TRBJ2-5	TRBD1	TGTGCCAGCAGAGTGGGACAGGGGGTGGCAGAGACCCAGTACTTC	CASRVGQGVAETQYF
15	TRBV27	-	TRBJ1-1	TRBD1	TGTGCCAGCAGTTTATCGCCTACAGGGGGGACTGAAGCTTTCTTT	CASSLSPTGGTEAFF
16	TRBV20-1	few	TRBJ1-1	-	TGCAGTGCTAGAGATAGGGGCAGGGGCCTTGCATGGCCAGCTTTCTTT	CSARDRGRGLAWPAFF
16	TRBV6-1	few	TRBJ1-1	-	TGTGCCAGCAGTGAGAGGGGTTGGGGTCTGGGCACTGAAGCTTTCTTT	CASSERGWGLGTEAFF
15	TRBV10-3	-	TRBJ2-7	TRBD2	TGTGCCATCAGTGATAGCGGGGCGAGCTCCTACGAGCAGTACTTC	CAISDSGASSYEQYF
14	TRBV5-5	-	TRBJ2-2	TRBD1	TGTGCCAGCAGCTGGGGACAGGGGTTCCGGGAGCTGTTTTTT	CASSWGQGFRELFF
15	TRBV28	few	TRBJ2-7	TRBD2	TGTGCCAGCGGGTTAGCGGGGGGCCTTGGCTACGAGCAGTACTTC	CASGLAGGLGYEQYF
14	TRBV7-2	many	TRBJ2-2	-	TGTGCCAGCAGCTTAGAATTGAACACCGGGGAGCTGTTTTTT	CASSLELNTGELFF
13	TRBV27	-	TRBJ1-2	-	TGTGCCAGCAGTTTGTTGGGGGGATATAGCTACACCTTC	CASSLLGGYSYTF
17	TRBV7-6	few	TRBJ2-5	-	TGTGCCAGCAGCTTCCGCGACCCGGGGGGCATAAGGGAGACCCAGTACTTC	CASSFRDPGGIRETQYF
15	TRBV11-2	many	TRBJ1-6	TRBD1	TGTGCCAGCAGCCCTAGCGGACAGGGGGGTTCACCCCTCCACTTT	CASSPSGQGGSPLHF
14	TRBV11-1	few	TRBJ2-5	-	TGTGCCACCTGGGCCTCTACCCATCAAGAGACCCAGTACTTC	CATWASTHQETQYF
17	TRBV2	few	TRBJ1-4	-	TGTGCCAGCAGTGACAGGGGCGACATGGCAACTAATGAAAAACTGTTTTTT	CASSDRGDMATNEKLFF
12	TRBV19	few	TRBJ2-5	-	TGTGCCAGTAGTCTGGGTTTCCAGACCCAGTACTTC	CASSLGFQTQYF
16	TRBV6-5	-	TRBJ2-5	TRBD1	TGTGCCAGCAGTTACGGAACAGGGGGCGGTTTAGAGACCCAGTACTTC	CASSYGTGGGLETQYF
15	TRBV27	-	TRBJ2-7	-	TGTGCCAGCAGTTTACTGCGGGTTACAGGCAACGAGCAGTACTTC	CASSLLRVTGNEQYF
16	TRBV4-1	-	TRBJ2-1	TRBD1	TGCGCCAGCAGCCAAGAAGGGGGCCCCCCCCGGGATGAGCAGTTCTTC	CASSQEGGPPRDEQFF
14	TRBV28	few	TRBJ2-3	-	TGTGCCAGCAGTTTACAGGGAAAGCGGGATACGCAGTATTTT	CASSLQGKRDTQYF
13	TRBV19	few	TRBJ1-2	-	TGTGCCAGTAAGGAAGGGTTCTCCTATGGCTACACCTTC	CASKEGFSYGYTF
15	TRBV7-9	few	TRBJ1-6	TRBD1	TGTGCCAGCAGCATCTTGACAGGGGGCGCCCCACCCCTCCACTTT	CASSILTGGAPPLHF
19	TRBV7-6	-	TRBJ1-1	TRBD1	TGTGCCAGCAGTCCGGGACAGGGCTATGGGGTGGCGGAAAACACTGAAGCTTTCTTT	CASSPGQGYGVAENTEAFF
12	TRBV27	-	TRBJ1-2	-	TGTGCCAGCAGTGCTCGAGGGACTGGCTACACCTTC	CASSARGTGYTF
17	TRBV12-3/TRBV12-4	few	TRBJ1-6	-	TGTGCCAGCAGTTTCCTGAGGGGTTTTCGGGAAGATTCACCCCTCCACTTT	CASSFLRGFREDSPLHF
14	TRBV28	few	TRBJ2-1	-	TGTGCCAGCAGTACCTCAGGGGGGAAGGATGAGCAGTTCTTC	CASSTSGGKDEQFF
13	TRBV7-9	many	TRBJ1-1	-	TGTGCCAGCAGCGTAGACAGACTACCGCAGGCTTTCTTT	CASSVDRLPQAFF
15	TRBV19	few	TRBJ2-3	TRBD2	TGTGCCAGTAGTTCAGGACTAGAAGCAGGAGATACGCAGTATTTT	CASSSGLEAGDTQYF
13	TRBV14	-	TRBJ2-4	-	TGTGCCAGCAGCCAAAGACTTCAAAACATTCAGTACTTC	CASSQRLQNIQYF
13	TRBV12-3/TRBV12-4	-	TRBJ2-7	-	TGTGCCAGCAGCGGGCAGACGACCTACGAGCAGTACTTC	CASSGQTTYEQYF
17	TRBV7-9	-	TRBJ1-5	TRBD1	TGTGCCAGCAGCCCGGCGGACAGGGGGCGTTTCAATCAGCCCCAGCATTTT	CASSPADRGRFNQPQHF
15	TRBV7-9	many	TRBJ1-2	-	TGTGCCAGCAGCTCTCCCAGTACAGGAAACTATGGCTACACCTTC	CASSSPSTGNYGYTF
16	TRBV12-3/TRBV12-4	few	TRBJ1-3	TRBD1	TGTGCCAGCAGTCCGAGTAACAGGGGGAGAGGAAACACCATATATTTT	CASSPSNRGRGNTIYF
11	TRBV12-3/TRBV12-4	-	TRBJ1-2	-	TGTGCCAGCAAGGGATGGGATGGCTACACCTTC	CASKGWDGYTF
15	TRBV19	few	TRBJ2-7	TRBD2	TGTGCCAGTAGTCTGACTAGCGGGCGCTACCCCGAGCAGTACTTC	CASSLTSGRYPEQYF
15	TRBV20-1	once	TRBJ1-1	-	TGCAGTGCTAGATGGGCGGGGGGTAGTAACACTGAAGCTTTCTTT	CSARWAGGSNTEAFF
14	TRBV27	-	TRBJ1-4	-	TGTGCCAGCAGTTCCGGGGCTATTAATGAAAAACTGTTTTTT	CASSSGAINEKLFF
13	TRBV27	-	TRBJ2-5	-	TGTGCCAGCAGTGACGACTCACTTGAGACCCAGTACTTC	CASSDDSLETQYF
12	TRBV27	-	TRBJ2-3	TRBD1	TGTGCCAGCAGCCGACAGGGAAAGACGCAGTATTTT	CASSRQGKTQYF
17	TRBV7-6	few	TRBJ1-5	-	TGTGCCAGCAGCTTAGATTTACCGGGAGTTTTCAATCAGCCCCAGCATTTT	CASSLDLPGVFNQPQHF
12	TRBV6-5	-	TRBJ2-1	-	TGTGCCAGCAGTCCAGGGACGTGGGAGCAGTTCTTC	CASSPGTWEQFF
14	TRBV11-2	-	TRBJ2-6	-	TGTGCCAGCAGCGAGTACTCTGGGGCCAACGTCCTGACTTTC	CASSEYSGANVLTF
16	TRBV4-1	-	TRBJ2-2	-	TGCGCCAGCAGCCAAGATCGAACAGCCGACACCGGGGAGCTGTTTTTT	CASSQDRTADTGELFF
17	TRBV4-1	-	TRBJ2-7	-	TGCGCCAGCAGCCAAGATCCCAGCACAGGGAATCGAAACGAGCAGTACTTC	CASSQDPSTGNRNEQYF
14	TRBV24-1	once	TRBJ2-7	TRBD1	TGTGCCACCAGTGACTCGACAGGGGGCAACGAGCAGTACTTC	CATSDSTGGNEQYF
14	TRBV2	once	TRBJ1-5	-	TGTGCCAGCAGTGGGGGGAAACTAAATCAGCCCCAGCATTTT	CASSGGKLNQPQHF